The 16 T cell receptor beta chains presented below share a single source sample, sequenced in a study of T cells in Graves' hyperthyroidism and ophthalmopathy. Regions amplified from RNA transcripts were the TCR beta CDR3 regions. When the TCR CDR3 underwent first-round RT-PCR, the HTBI primer set was used. TCRdb ran MiXCR on the multiplex PCR reads and lists one entry per CDR3 protein. The sample lists about 840,000 distinct CDR3 sequences; over 35% were seen once. The sample was blood. The receptors stem from a man aged 18-30 years with Graves' hyperthyroidism.

This clonotype was counted at least ten times. The chain employs TRBV10-3 and TRBJ1-5; possibly TRBD1 for D (5 bases). This CDR3 contains 13 residues. Germline V gives CDR1 ENHRY, CDR2 SYGVKD. V was cut by 10 bases and J by 5 bases, with 15 bases left in between. CDR3 amino acids: CATRTLRDQPQHF. The DNA for the CDR3 is TGTGCCACCAGGACACTCCGAGATCAGCCCCAGCATTTT.

The sample holds many counts of this clonotype. This chain uses TRBV5-8 with TRBJ1-6; D gene uncertain. CDR3 length: 15 amino acids. Germline V gives CDR1 SGHTS, CDR2 YDEGEE. The V and J ends lost 0 bases and 7 bases respectively, with 11 bases between them. The CDR3 sequence is CASSLGGSGNSPLHF. The CDR3 DNA reads TGTGCCAGCAGCTTGGGGGGATCGGGAAATTCACCCCTCCACTTT.

This clonotype was counted a single time. One end of the junction is discordant with germline, which a read error may explain. The gene calls are TRBV20-1 and TRBJ2-2; 7 nucleotides agree with TRBD2. Germline CDR1 DFQATT, CDR2 SNEGSKA (reference sequence). The CDR3 is 17 amino acids. The CDR3 region has the DNA TGCAGTGCGCCTGGGGCCGGACTAGGGTTGGGTACCGGGGGGCTGTTTTTT. Amino acid sequence: CSAPGAGLGLGTGGLFF.

Notes on this clonotype: A read error may explain this, as a much larger clone is one base away. The V call is TRBV7-9, the J call TRBJ1-3; tentatively, D is TRBD1 (5 bases). Germline V CDR1 and CDR2: SEHNR, FQNEAQ (reference sequence). Trimming stripped 3 bases from V and 6 bases from J, with 9 bases between. This CDR3 has 13 amino acids. CDR3 DNA: TGTGCCAGCAGCTTCACGGGGCCAAACACCATATATTTT. As protein: CASSFTGPNTIYF.

Ten or more counts support this clonotype. V gene TRBV5-5 combines with J gene TRBJ1-5; D is unclear. The CDR3 totals 13 residues. Trimming cost V 2 bases and J 7 bases, with 10 bases left between them. Germline CDR1 and CDR2: SGHKS and YYEKEE (reference sequence). The CDR3 spells CASSFGEDQPQHF. In DNA form, the CDR3 reads TGTGCCAGCAGCTTCGGGGAGGACCAGCCCCAGCATTTT.

This clonotype was observed at least ten times. This chain links TRBV29-1 with TRBJ2-7; TRBD2 aligns across 7 bases. CDR1 is SQVTM, CDR2 ANQGSEA, per germline. J was trimmed by 0 bases and V by 0 bases; bases with no gene match: 5. The CDR3 is made up of 15 amino acids. CDR3 protein: CSVEDREGSSYEQYF. The CDR3 DNA sequence: TGCAGCGTTGAAGACAGGGAGGGTAGCTCCTACGAGCAGTACTTC.

This clonotype was found many times. The J gene is TRBJ2-7, the V gene TRBV7-9; D tentatively fits TRBD1 or TRBD2 (6 bases each). Germline CDR1 SEHNR, CDR2 FQNEAQ (reference sequence). Trimming removed 4 bases at V and 5 bases at J, with 15 bases between. CDR3 size: 14 residues. Written as DNA, the CDR3 is TGTGCCAGCAGCTCTGACGTGGGGGGCAACGAGCAGTACTTC. This translates into CASSSDVGGNEQYF.

The chain employs TRBV14 and TRBJ2-2, with D possibly TRBD1 on 5 matching bases. The CDR3 covers 16 residues. Germline CDR1 and CDR2: SGHDN and FVKESK. The germline V and J ends were trimmed by 5 bases and 4 bases, with 17 bases remaining between them. The CDR3 here is CASSIRTPLGTGELFF. The CDR3 nucleotides read TGTGCCAGCAGCATTCGGACACCCCTGGGCACCGGGGAGCTGTTTTTT. Complete variable domain (other parts from reference TRBV14 and TRBJ2-2): EAGVTQFPSHSVIEKGQTVTLRCDPISGHDNLYWYRRVMGKEIKFLLHFVKESKQDESGMPNNRFLAERTGGTYSTLKVQPAELEDSGVYFCASSIRTPLGTGELFFGEGSRLTVL.

As concerns this clonotype: Mismatch with germline at one junction end may stem from a read error. This chain uses TRBV9 with TRBJ1-2; D not certain. CDR3 length equals 14 residues. Germline assignment: CDR1 SGDLS and CDR2 YYNGEE. CDR3 protein: CASSENTPNYSYTF. CDR3 coding DNA: TGTGCCAGCAGCGAAAACACCCCGAACTATAGCTACACCTTC.

V and J are TRBV9 and TRBJ2-7, with 9 bases that match TRBD1. V shed 3 bases, J shed 6 bases, and the junction held 7 bases outside the gene matches. The CDR3 has 14 amino acids. Germline V CDR1 and CDR2: SGDLS, YYNGEE. CDR3 DNA sequence: TGTGCCAGCAGCGCCCGGGACAGGGAGGGCGAGCAGTACTTC. Protein sequence: CASSARDREGEQYF.

The chain joins TRBV5-5 to TRBJ1-5; D is uncertain. The CDR3 runs to 13 residues. Germline CDR1 SGHKS, CDR2 YYEKEE (reference sequence). The ends were cut back, 5 bases at V and 3 bases at J, with 9 bases in the middle. The CDR3 loop is CASSDPPNQPQHF. The CDR3 nucleotides are TGTGCCAGCAGTGATCCACCCAATCAGCCCCAGCATTTT.

The rearrangement links TRBV7-6 to TRBJ2-5; D remains unclear. Between the trimmed V and J ends, which lost 5 bases and 4 bases, there was a span of 14 bases. The CDR3 length is 14 residues. Germline lookup yields CDR1 SGHVS and CDR2 FNYEAQ. The DNA of the CDR3 is TGTGCCAGCAGCGTAGATGCCGTCCGAGAGACCCAGTACTTC. Residues: CASSVDAVRETQYF.

At least ten counts were recorded for this clonotype. The CDR3 protein is CASSYGQINSPLHF. CDR3 in DNA: TGTGCCAGCAGTTACGGACAGATTAATTCACCCCTCCACTTT. V and J are TRBV6-5 and TRBJ1-6, with D perhaps matching TRBD1 (6 bases). The CDR3 runs to 14 residues. Germline lookup yields CDR1 MNHEY and CDR2 SVGAGI. The V gene lost 2 bases and the J gene lost 6 bases, with 8 bases spanning the gap.

On this clonotype itself: It is likely a read error, because the conserved phenylalanine at the end of the CDR3 is missing. The V and J genes are TRBV9 and TRBJ2-7, with 10 bases that match TRBD2. Germline CDR1 and CDR2: SGDLS and YYNGEE. The trim removed 0 bases at V and 2 bases at J, leaving 5 bases unmatched. This CDR3 spans 16 amino acids. CDR3 nucleotides: TGTGCCAGCAGCGTAGGTGGCAGCGGGGGGGCCTACGAGCAGTACCTC. This translates into CASSVGGSGGAYEQYL.

J is TRBJ2-7 and V is TRBV2, with D possibly TRBD2 on 8 matching bases. The CDR3 is 14 amino acids. V dropped 11 bases and J dropped 1 base, with 18 bases sitting between them. The germline V gene has CDR1 SNHLY and CDR2 FYNNEI. Written as DNA, the CDR3 is TGTGCCCCGGGAGGGGGCTCTGAATCCTACGAGCAGTACTTC. Its translation: CAPGGGSESYEQYF.

The chain combines TRBV9 with TRBJ1-1; D is undetermined. The germline V gene has CDR1 SGDLS and CDR2 YYNGEE. CDR3 size: 16 residues. With 4 bases removed from V and 1 base from J, the gap between germline ends came to 17 bases. The CDR3 nucleotides read TGTGCCAGCAGCCCCAGGATGGGCGGTGGGAACACTGAAGCTTTCTTT. Encoded protein: CASSPRMGGGNTEAFF.